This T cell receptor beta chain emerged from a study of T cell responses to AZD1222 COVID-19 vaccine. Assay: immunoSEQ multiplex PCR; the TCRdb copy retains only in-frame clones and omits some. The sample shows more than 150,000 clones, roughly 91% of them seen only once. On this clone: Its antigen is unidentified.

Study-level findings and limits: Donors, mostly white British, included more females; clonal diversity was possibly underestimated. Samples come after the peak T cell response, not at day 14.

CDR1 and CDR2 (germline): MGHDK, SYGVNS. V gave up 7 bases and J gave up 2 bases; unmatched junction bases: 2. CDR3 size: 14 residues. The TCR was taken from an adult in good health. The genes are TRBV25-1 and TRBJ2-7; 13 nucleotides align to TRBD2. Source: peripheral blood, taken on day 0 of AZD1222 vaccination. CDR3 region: CASKGTSGTYEQYF. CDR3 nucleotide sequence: TGTGCCAGCAAAGGGACTAGCGGGACCTACGAGCAGTACTTC.